This T cell receptor beta chain was recovered during a study of T cells after posttransplantation cyclophosphamide. Clones were sequenced by immunoSEQ multiplex PCR, and TCRdb holds only the in-frame ones, with some missing. This sample carries fewer than 40,000 clones, none of them present only once. This clone was observed many times. Its antigen is not identified. Study-wide points: Tissue-infiltrating T cells from skin or gut overlapped little with blood T cells. TRB clonality was highly associated with recipient CMV seropositivity and reactivation. Donor CD8+ memory clones often dominated recipient blood repertoires at later times.

V shed 1 base, J shed 1 base, and the junction held 6 bases outside the gene matches. Per germline, CDR1 SEHNR and CDR2 FQNEAQ (reference sequence). This CDR3 spans 16 amino acids. This related bone marrow graft donor gave peripheral blood on the day of marrow donation. V and J are TRBV7-9 and TRBJ2-7; 8 nucleotides align to TRBD1. Material: PBMCs. The TCR comes from a woman aged 45 to 65 in good health and a related stem cell transplant donor. For the CDR3, the DNA is TGTGCCAGCAGCTTAGAAAGAAGGACAGGGTCCTACGAGCAGTACTTC. It translates to CASSLERRTGSYEQYF. Using reference TRBV7-9 and TRBJ2-7 for the parts outside the CDR3, the full variable domain is DTGVSQNPRHKITKRGQNVTFRCDPISEHNRLYWYRQTLGQGPEFLTYFQNEAQLEKSRLLSDRFSAERPKGSFSTLEIQRTEQGDSAMYLCASSLERRTGSYEQYFGPGTRLTVT.